The rows below give T cell receptor beta chains drawn from one sample of a study of blood T cell repertoires in COVID-19. Produced via immunoSEQ multiplex PCR; TCRdb's table is partial and in-frame only. The sample shows almost 250,000 clones, 65% to 90% of them seen only once. Sequenced sample: PBMCs or T cells enriched from blood (not recorded which). These receptor sequences come from a woman aged 45-60 years with acute COVID-19. Both conserved end residues are part of each CDR3. The D gene is left open where the match is weak. The size entry is marked missing in some rows and otherwise reads once, few, many or a size class.

abundance | j_gene | v_gene | d_gene | CDR3aa | CDR3nt
. | TRBJ1-1 | TRBV5-1 | . | CASSSLGAGVNTEAFF | TGCGCCAGCAGCTCACTAGGGGCGGGGGTGAACACTGAAGCTTTCTTT
. | TRBJ1-2 | TRBV19 | . | CASSMQGLYGYTF | TGTGCCAGTAGTATGCAGGGGCTCTATGGCTACACCTTC
. | TRBJ2-1 | TRBV13 | . | CASSSRGAPYNEQFF | TGTGCCAGCAGCTCCAGGGGGGCCCCTTACAATGAGCAGTTCTTC
. | TRBJ1-1 | TRBV4-3 | . | CASSLSQGEAFF | TGCGCCAGCAGCCTCAGCCAGGGCGAAGCTTTCTTT
. | TRBJ1-2 | TRBV5-1 | TRBD1 | CASSDTGDHGYTF | TGCGCCAGCAGCGATACAGGGGATCATGGCTACACCTTC
. | TRBJ1-3 | TRBV25-1 | TRBD1 | CASSEAGGGNTIYF | TGTGCCAGCAGTGAAGCAGGGGGTGGAAACACCATATATTTT
. | TRBJ1-2 | TRBV13 | TRBD1 | CASSTGQIDYGYTF | TGTGCCAGCAGCACGGGACAGATCGACTATGGCTACACCTTC
. | TRBJ1-1 | TRBV5-6 | TRBD1 | CASSLGGTGRRAAFF | TGTGCCAGCAGCTTGGGAGGGACAGGACGACGGGCAGCTTTCTTT
. | TRBJ1-4 | TRBV9 | TRBD1 | CASSFRTGRNEKLFF | TGTGCCAGCAGCTTCCGGACAGGGCGAAATGAAAAACTGTTTTTT
. | TRBJ1-5 | TRBV19 | TRBD1 | CAAGGVQPQHF | TGTGCCGCAGGGGGAGTTCAGCCCCAGCATTTT
. | TRBJ1-4 | TRBV29-1 | . | CSSAGGAGEKLFF | TGCAGCAGTGCCGGTGGTGCAGGCGAAAAACTGTTTTTT
once | TRBJ2-1 | TRBV30 | TRBD2 | CAVSGNSYNEQFF | TGTGCAGTAAGCGGGAACTCCTACAATGAGCAGTTCTTC
. | TRBJ2-3 | TRBV27 | TRBD2 | CASSLRGGLDTQYF | TGTGCCAGCAGTTTACGGGGGGGCTTGGATACGCAGTATTTT
. | TRBJ1-3 | TRBV5-6 | . | CASSLAPTFSGNTIYF | TGTGCCAGCAGCTTAGCCCCTACCTTCTCTGGAAACACCATATATTTT
. | TRBJ2-3 | TRBV12-5 | . | CASGGSGSGTQYF | TGTGCTAGTGGGGGCAGTGGGTCGGGAACGCAGTATTTT
few | TRBJ1-2 | TRBV3-1/TRBV3-2 | TRBD1 | CASSLSGQNYGYTF | TGTGCCAGCAGCCTATCGGGACAGAACTATGGCTACACCTTC
. | TRBJ2-2 | TRBV7-2 | . | CASSTRGTGELFF | TGTGCCAGCAGCACCAGGGGTACCGGGGAGCTGTTTTTT
. | TRBJ1-2 | TRBV5-1 | . | CASSPDTVGYTF | TGCGCCAGCAGCCCAGACACGGTTGGCTACACCTTC
. | TRBJ2-5 | TRBV11-2 | . | CASSLGSLGSETQYF | TGTGCCAGCAGCTTAGGGAGTCTAGGTTCGGAGACCCAGTACTTC
once | TRBJ2-5 | TRBV5-8 | . | CASSKVILGGGHQETQYF | TGTGCCAGCAGCAAGGTAATACTCGGCGGGGGACATCAAGAGACCCAGTACTTC
. | TRBJ1-3 | TRBV7-2 | . | CASRQGSSGNTIYF | TGTGCCAGCAGGCAGGGCAGCTCTGGAAACACCATATATTTT
. | TRBJ2-3 | TRBV12-3/TRBV12-4 | TRBD2 | CASSPSAGAQYF | TGTGCCAGCAGTCCTAGCGCGGGGGCGCAGTATTTT
. | TRBJ1-1 | TRBV7-9 | . | CASSLVLGLGILNTEAFF | TGTGCCAGCAGCTTAGTTTTGGGACTGGGGATCTTGAACACTGAAGCTTTCTTT
. | TRBJ1-5 | TRBV6-5 | . | CASSYGLSEDQPQHF | TGTGCCAGCAGTTACGGACTGTCCGAGGATCAGCCCCAGCATTTT
. | TRBJ1-1 | TRBV19 | TRBD1 | CASSTTTTADRVHTEAFF | TGTGCCAGTAGTACGACGACGACCGCGGACAGGGTGCACACTGAAGCTTTCTTT
once | TRBJ2-2 | TRBV4-1 | TRBD2 | CASSPGLAGAFNTGELFF | TGCGCCAGCAGCCCGGGACTAGCGGGGGCATTTAACACCGGGGAGCTGTTTTTT
. | TRBJ1-2 | TRBV6-5 | TRBD1 | CASSYSRDRNYGYTF | TGTGCCAGCAGTTACTCGCGGGACAGAAACTATGGCTACACCTTC
few | TRBJ2-1 | TRBV6-5 | TRBD2 | CASSYSAGGLYNEQFF | TGTGCCAGCAGTTACAGTGCGGGGGGCCTTTACAATGAGCAGTTCTTC